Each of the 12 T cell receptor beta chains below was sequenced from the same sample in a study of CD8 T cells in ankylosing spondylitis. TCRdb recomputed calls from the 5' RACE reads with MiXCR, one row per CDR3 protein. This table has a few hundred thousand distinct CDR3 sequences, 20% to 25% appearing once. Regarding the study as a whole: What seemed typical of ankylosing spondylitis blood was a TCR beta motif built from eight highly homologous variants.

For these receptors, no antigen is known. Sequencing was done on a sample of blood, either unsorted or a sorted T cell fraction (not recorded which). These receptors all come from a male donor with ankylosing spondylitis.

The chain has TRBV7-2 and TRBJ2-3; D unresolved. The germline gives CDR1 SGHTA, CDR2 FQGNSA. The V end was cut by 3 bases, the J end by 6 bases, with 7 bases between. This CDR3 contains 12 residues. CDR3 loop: CASSFNVDTQYF. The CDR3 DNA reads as TGTGCCAGCAGCTTTAATGTCGATACGCAGTATTTT.

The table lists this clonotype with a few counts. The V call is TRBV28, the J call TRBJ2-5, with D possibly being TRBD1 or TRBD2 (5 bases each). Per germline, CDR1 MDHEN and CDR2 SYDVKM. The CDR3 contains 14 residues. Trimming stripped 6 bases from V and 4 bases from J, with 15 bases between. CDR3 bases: TGTGCCAGCAGAATTACGGGACGCGGAGAGACCCAGTACTTC. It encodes CASRITGRGETQYF.

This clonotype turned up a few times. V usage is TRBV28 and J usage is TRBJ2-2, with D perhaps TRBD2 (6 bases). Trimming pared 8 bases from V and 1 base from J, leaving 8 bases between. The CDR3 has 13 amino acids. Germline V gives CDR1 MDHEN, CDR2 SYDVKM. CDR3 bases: TGTGCCAGCTGCGGGGTGAACACCGGGGAGCTGTTTTTT. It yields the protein CASCGVNTGELFF.

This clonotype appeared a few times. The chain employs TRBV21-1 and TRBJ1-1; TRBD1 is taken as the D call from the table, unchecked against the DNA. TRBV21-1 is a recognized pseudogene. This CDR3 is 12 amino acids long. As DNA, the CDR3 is TGTGCCAGCAGCAAAGCCCCCGGAGGAGCTTTCTTT. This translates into CASSKAPGGAFF.

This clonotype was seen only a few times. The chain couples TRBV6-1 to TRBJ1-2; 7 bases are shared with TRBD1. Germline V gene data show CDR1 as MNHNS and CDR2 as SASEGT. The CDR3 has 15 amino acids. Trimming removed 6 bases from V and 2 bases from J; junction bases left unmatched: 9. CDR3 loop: CASSLRQGKNYGYTF. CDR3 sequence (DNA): TGTGCCAGCAGCCTCCGACAGGGAAAGAACTATGGCTACACCTTC.

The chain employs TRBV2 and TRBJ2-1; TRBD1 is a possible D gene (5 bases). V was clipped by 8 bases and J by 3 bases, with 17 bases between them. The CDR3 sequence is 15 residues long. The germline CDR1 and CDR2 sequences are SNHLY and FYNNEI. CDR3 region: CASGLLAGNYNEQFF. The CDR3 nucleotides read TGTGCCAGCGGGTTGTTGGCAGGGAACTACAATGAGCAGTTCTTC.

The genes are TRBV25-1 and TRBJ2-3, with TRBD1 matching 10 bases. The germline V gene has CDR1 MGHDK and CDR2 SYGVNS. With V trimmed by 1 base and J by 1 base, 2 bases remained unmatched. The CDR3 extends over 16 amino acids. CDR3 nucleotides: TGTGCCAGCAGTGAATTTGGGACAGGGGGCACAGATACGCAGTATTTT. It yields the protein CASSEFGTGGTDTQYF.

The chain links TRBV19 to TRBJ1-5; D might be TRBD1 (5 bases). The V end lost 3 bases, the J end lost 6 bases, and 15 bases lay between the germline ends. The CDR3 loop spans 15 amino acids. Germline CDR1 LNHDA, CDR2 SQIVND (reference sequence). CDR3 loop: CASSMRAQGTQPQHF. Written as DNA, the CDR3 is TGTGCCAGTAGTATGAGGGCCCAGGGTACTCAGCCCCAGCATTTT.

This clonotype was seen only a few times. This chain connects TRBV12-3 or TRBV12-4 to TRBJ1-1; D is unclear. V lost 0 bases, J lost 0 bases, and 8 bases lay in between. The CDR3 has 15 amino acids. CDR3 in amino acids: CASSLAGLMNTEAFF. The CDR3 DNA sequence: TGTGCCAGCAGTTTAGCGGGCCTGATGAACACTGAAGCTTTCTTT.

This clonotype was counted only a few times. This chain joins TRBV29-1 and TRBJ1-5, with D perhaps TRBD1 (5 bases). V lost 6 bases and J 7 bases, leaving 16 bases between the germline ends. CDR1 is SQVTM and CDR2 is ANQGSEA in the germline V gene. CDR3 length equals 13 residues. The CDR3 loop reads CSVVERGGQPQHF. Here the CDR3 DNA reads TGCAGCGTGGTTGAGAGGGGTGGCCAGCCCCAGCATTTT.

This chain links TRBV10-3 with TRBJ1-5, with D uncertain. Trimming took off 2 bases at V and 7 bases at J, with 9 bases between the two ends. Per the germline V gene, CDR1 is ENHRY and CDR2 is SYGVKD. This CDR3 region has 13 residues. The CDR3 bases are TGTGCCATCAGTGAGGGGGTCCAGCAGCCCCAGCATTTT. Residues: CAISEGVQQPQHF.

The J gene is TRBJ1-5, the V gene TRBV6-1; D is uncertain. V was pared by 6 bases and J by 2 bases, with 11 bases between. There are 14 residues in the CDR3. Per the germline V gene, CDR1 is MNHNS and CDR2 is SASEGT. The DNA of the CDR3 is TGTGCCAGCAGGGATGATCCCGGCAATCAGCCCCAGCATTTT. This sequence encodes CASRDDPGNQPQHF.